This TCR beta chain appears in the sequencing data of a study of OX40 agonist ivuxolimab in advanced cancers. Study-wide background: Ivuxolimab, an antibody that agonizes OX40 (CD134), was administered to the patients. Across the patients, intravenous ivuxolimab was delivered every 2 weeks at 0.01 to 10 mg/kg.

For this clone: Additional DNA sequences in this sample encode the identical CDR3.

V was trimmed by 1 base and J by 2 bases, leaving 6 bases between them. The CDR3 contains 15 residues. Per the germline V gene, CDR1 is MNHNS and CDR2 is SASEGT. Assay: immunoSEQ multiplex PCR; the TCRdb copy retains only in-frame clones and omits some. The profile shows more than 70,000 clones, roughly 90% of them singletons. The sample was CD4+ or CD8+ T cells sorted from blood, taken in a trial of the OX40 agonist ivuxolimab. This clonotype was sampled from an adult with an advanced solid tumor such as melanoma, head and neck, liver or kidney cancer. The chain joins TRBV6-1 to TRBJ1-6; D is ambiguous. The DNA of the CDR3 is TGTGCCAGCAGTGAAGGGGTGACCTATAATTCACCCCTCCACTTT. Amino acid sequence: CASSEGVTYNSPLHF.